This T cell receptor (beta chain) was observed in a study of blood T cell repertoires in COVID-19. Study details: Acute-phase and convalescent COVID-19 samples originated in the United States, Italy and Spain. Sources were T cells, B-cell-depleted T cells, or PBMCs; the material itself was cDNA or gDNA.

Trimming left V 2 bases short and J 4 bases short, with 12 bases between. Germline V CDR1 and CDR2: SGDLS, YYNGEE. The CDR3 spans 14 residues. Original analysis: Reference gene primer amplification yielded estimated nucleated cell counts. Produced via immunoSEQ multiplex PCR; TCRdb's table is partial and in-frame only. V and J calls and clone size are as listed in that table; D and trimming were resolved from the DNA. The sample records some 43,000 clones, around 81% being singletons. The rearrangement uses TRBV9 and TRBJ2-5, with a weak D call TRBD2 (6 bases). This receptor was obtained from a man aged 35 to 55 with active or convalescent COVID-19. The specimen sequenced was peripheral blood. The CDR3 loop is CASSVLSEGETQYF. Here the CDR3 DNA reads TGTGCCAGCAGCGTCCTGTCGGAGGGAGAGACCCAGTACTTC.